The 31 T cell receptor beta chains reported below all come from one sample, sequenced in a study of T cells in Graves' hyperthyroidism and ophthalmopathy. RNA transcripts provided the source from which TCR beta CDR3 regions were amplified. In the first-round RT-PCR of the TCR CDR3, the HTBI primer set was used. TCRdb re-called the multiplex PCR reads with MiXCR, one entry per CDR3 protein. The sample lists hundreds of thousands of distinct CDR3 sequences; just under 20% were seen once. The sequencing input was blood. The receptors originated from a man in his forties or fifties with Graves' ophthalmopathy.

This chain links TRBV6-2 or TRBV6-3 with TRBJ1-3, with D unresolved. V was trimmed by 11 bases and J by 2 bases, leaving 7 bases between them. CDR1 and CDR2 (germline): MNHEY, SVGEGT. The CDR3 loop spans 11 amino acids. DNA of the CDR3: TGTGCCGCCGGCCCTGGAAACACCATATATTTT. This codes for CAAGPGNTIYF.

The CDR3 nucleotides are TGTGCCAGCAGCCCAGACAGGCGCTCTGGGGCCAACGTCCTGACTTTC. This translates into CASSPDRRSGANVLTF. V usage is TRBV11-2 and J usage is TRBJ2-6, with a possible D match to TRBD1 (6 bases). CDR3 length: 16 residues. Germline CDR1 and CDR2: SGHAT and FQNNGV. Trimming cost V 5 bases and J 0 bases, with 11 bases left between them.

This clonotype was seen ten or more times. CDR3 nucleotides: TGTGCCAGCAGGAGCTCCTATAATTCACCCCTCCACTTT. It codes for CASRSSYNSPLHF. The J gene is TRBJ1-6, the V gene TRBV11-2; D unresolved. The V end was cut by 6 bases, the J end by 0 bases, with 3 bases between. Germline V CDR1 and CDR2: SGHAT, FQNNGV. This CDR3 spans 13 amino acids.

The chain links TRBV11-3 to TRBJ2-3; the D call may be TRBD1 or TRBD2 (5 bases each). CDR3 length: 17 amino acids. Germline V gene sequence: CDR1 SGHNT, CDR2 YENEEA. V was trimmed by 5 bases and J by 7 bases, leaving 25 bases between them. The CDR3 loop is CASSPSKYGTQLNTQYF. The CDR3 DNA is TGTGCCAGCAGCCCTTCCAAATACGGGACCCAGCTAAATACGCAGTATTTT.

In this sample, this clonotype turned up a few times. This chain links TRBV20-1 with TRBJ1-5, with TRBD1 matching over 7 bases. The V gene end was trimmed by 5 bases and the J gene end by 4 bases; junction bases not matched to a gene: 2. The germline CDR1 and CDR2 sequences are DFQATT and SNEGSKA (reference sequence). The length of the CDR3 is 12 residues. The chain's CDR3 is CSALQGNQPQHF. For the CDR3, the DNA is TGCAGTGCTTTACAGGGGAATCAGCCCCAGCATTTT.

Remarks on this clonotype: A much larger clone sits a single nucleotide away, making a read error possible. Likely a read error: the CDR3 ends without its conserved phenylalanine or tryptophan. The V call is TRBV7-9, the J call TRBJ1-6; D not certain. From germline, CDR1 is SEHNR and CDR2 FQNEAQ (reference sequence). Trimming removed 5 bases from V and 9 bases from J, with 11 bases in between. This CDR3 has 13 residues. The CDR3 region is CASSEEWGSPLHS. CDR3 DNA: TGTGCCAGCAGCGAAGAATGGGGTTCACCCCTCCACTCT.

This chain connects TRBV9 to TRBJ2-5, with 7 bases identical to TRBD2. Germline CDR1 reads SGDLS; CDR2 reads YYNGEE. The V gene end was trimmed by 1 base and the J gene end by 5 bases; junction bases not matched to a gene: 8. There are 15 residues in the CDR3. The CDR3 DNA reads TGTGCCAGCAGCGTATGGGGAGGGGCGGGGGAGACCCAGTACTTC. It is translated as CASSVWGGAGETQYF.

This clonotype was observed at least ten times. The gene calls are TRBV7-9 and TRBJ1-2; the D gene is possibly TRBD1 (5 bases). Germline V CDR1 and CDR2: SEHNR, FQNEAQ (reference sequence). The germline V and J ends were trimmed by 6 bases and 9 bases, with 23 bases remaining between them. The CDR3 spans 15 residues. Here the CDR3 reads CASSYSAGPIVSYTF. CDR3 sequence (DNA): TGTGCCAGCAGTTATTCTGCGGGACCGATCGTGAGCTACACCTTC.

This clonotype was recorded at least ten times. The gene calls are TRBV20-1 and TRBJ2-7; TRBD2 is a possible D gene (6 bases). The CDR3 is made up of 15 amino acids. Deletions cut 5 bases from V and 6 bases from J, with 23 bases between. CDR1 is DFQATT, CDR2 SNEGSKA, per germline (reference sequence). In DNA, the CDR3 is TGCAGTGCTCCGTCCGGGGGATCCTCTAAGTCCGAGCAGTACTTC. Translated: CSAPSGGSSKSEQYF.

This clonotype was counted between two and nine times. V gene TRBV7-2 combines with J gene TRBJ2-5; D is ambiguous. Germline V gene data show CDR1 as SGHTA and CDR2 as FQGNSA. This CDR3 has 14 amino acids. The V end was cut by 5 bases, the J end by 1 base, with 11 bases between. The chain's CDR3 is CASSPTSLQETQYF. In DNA, the CDR3 is TGTGCCAGCAGCCCCACATCACTCCAAGAGACCCAGTACTTC.

J is TRBJ2-1 and V is TRBV20-1; D perhaps matches TRBD2 (6 bases). The CDR3 has 16 amino acids. In germline, CDR1 is DFQATT, CDR2 SNEGSKA (reference sequence). V lost 0 bases and J lost 5, with 17 bases in between. DNA of the CDR3: TGCAGTGCTAGAGATCTGGGGGGACGGCCCGACAATGAGCAGTTCTTC. Its protein is CSARDLGGRPDNEQFF.

The V and J genes are TRBV11-1 and TRBJ2-1, with 9 bases lining up with TRBD2. Germline-derived CDR1 and CDR2 are SGHAT and FQDESV (reference sequence). After removal of 2 bases from V and 8 bases from J, the junction contained 7 bases not matched to a gene. The CDR3 covers 15 residues. The chain's CDR3 is CASSLNSGRGHEQFF. CDR3 DNA sequence: TGTGCCAGCAGCTTAAATAGCGGGAGAGGGCATGAGCAGTTCTTC.

CDR3 bases: TGTGCCAGCAGCCACCGGACTAGCGGGGGGGCGAATGAGCAGTTCTTC. This gives the protein CASSHRTSGGANEQFF. The V call is TRBV3-1, the J call TRBJ2-1, with TRBD2 matching 15 bases. Germline V lookup: CDR1 LGHDT, CDR2 YNNKEL (reference sequence). V lost 3 bases to trimming and J lost 7 bases; unmatched junction nucleotides: 4. The CDR3 covers 16 residues.

This clonotype was counted at least ten times. The chain uses TRBV30 and TRBJ1-1, with TRBD1 matching 8 bases. In germline, CDR1 is GTSNPN, CDR2 SVGIG (reference sequence). The V segment lost 7 bases and the J segment 11 bases; nucleotides outside the gene matches: 18. The CDR3 spans 14 residues. The DNA for the CDR3 is TGTGCCTCCATGGGACAGGTCACGGATCTCCTTGCTTTCTTT. This translates into CASMGQVTDLLAFF. Drawing the rest from reference TRBV30 and TRBJ1-1, the complete variable domain is SQTIHQWPATLVQPVGSPLSLECTVEGTSNPNLYWYRQAAGRGLQLLFYSVGIGQISSEVPQNLSASRPQDRQFILSSKKLLLSDSGFYLCASMGQVTDLLAFFGQGTRLTVV.

This clonotype was counted many times. The chain links TRBV7-6 to TRBJ2-7; 7 bases match TRBD2. Germline CDR1 reads SGHVS; CDR2 reads FNYEAQ. This CDR3 has 15 residues. V was clipped by 1 base and J by 3 bases; unmatched bases: 6. In nucleotides, the CDR3 is TGTGCCAGCAGCTTAGGACACGGGGACTACTACGAGCAGTACTTC. Translated: CASSLGHGDYYEQYF.

At least ten counts were recorded for this clonotype. The CDR3 DNA is TGTGCCAGCAGCCTCGGGACAGTGAACACTGAAGCTTTCTTT. Protein: CASSLGTVNTEAFF. The chain has TRBV12-3 or TRBV12-4 and TRBJ1-1, with 7 bases that match TRBD1. This CDR3 spans 14 amino acids. J gave up 0 bases and V 6 bases, and 4 bases lay outside the gene matches.

This clonotype has ten or more counts. The chain joins TRBV2 to TRBJ1-4; 10 bases agree with TRBD1. The germline CDR1 and CDR2 sequences are SNHLY and FYNNEI. V gave up 6 bases and J gave up 8 bases; unmatched junction bases: 12. The CDR3 length is 16 residues. The CDR3 coding sequence is TGTGCCAGCAGCAGCGGGACAGGGGAGTCAAGGGAAAAACTGTTTTTT. The encoded protein is CASSSGTGESREKLFF.

The chain recombines TRBV5-1 with TRBJ1-2; 7 nucleotides match TRBD1. Trimming at V came to 0 bases and at J to 4 bases, leaving 6 bases not matched to a gene. Germline V lookup: CDR1 SGHRS, CDR2 YFSETQ. The CDR3 covers 15 residues. Written as DNA, the CDR3 is TGCGCCAGCAGCTTGGAGGCCGCAGGGGGCTATGGCTACACCTTC. This translates into CASSLEAAGGYGYTF.

The V gene is TRBV4-2, the J gene TRBJ2-7; D is possibly TRBD2 (7 bases). Trimming left V 0 bases short and J 2 bases short, with 14 bases between. This CDR3 has 16 amino acids. Germline CDR1 reads LGHNA; CDR2 reads YNFKEQ. This CDR3 is CASSQEVGGAPYEQYF. For the CDR3, the DNA is TGTGCCAGCAGCCAAGAGGTGGGGGGGGCCCCCTACGAGCAGTACTTC.

The chain employs TRBV4-3 and TRBJ2-3; 7 bases are shared with TRBD2. The CDR3 sequence is 17 residues long. Per the germline V gene, CDR1 is LGHNA and CDR2 is YSLEER. Unmatched junction bases numbered 11, after V lost 3 bases and J lost 2 bases. In nucleotides, the CDR3 is TGCGCCAGCAGCCATCTGCCCGGGGCGGGGGACACAGATACGCAGTATTTT. This translates into CASSHLPGAGDTDTQYF.

This clonotype showed up many times. The gene calls are TRBV3-1 and TRBJ1-1; D call uncertain. The CDR3 totals 15 residues. In germline, CDR1 is LGHDT, CDR2 YNNKEL (reference sequence). Trimming removed 4 bases at V and 0 bases at J, with 12 bases between. The CDR3 nucleotides are TGTGCCAGCAGCCCCCCCGGCAGCATGAACACTGAAGCTTTCTTT. The encoded protein is CASSPPGSMNTEAFF.

The CDR3 nucleotides read TGCAGCGTTGGGACTAGCGGGAGGGCCAAGGCAGATACGCAGTATTTT. Its translation: CSVGTSGRAKADTQYF. V gene TRBV29-1 combines with J gene TRBJ2-3; 15 nucleotides agree with TRBD2. The CDR3 has 16 amino acids. The trim removed 4 bases at V and 4 bases at J, leaving 6 bases unmatched. The germline V gene has CDR1 SQVTM and CDR2 ANQGSEA.

The chain combines TRBV5-1 with TRBJ2-1; TRBD2 matches 12 bases. Germline lookup yields CDR1 SGHRS and CDR2 YFSETQ. There are 16 residues in the CDR3. After removal of 1 base from V and 6 bases from J, the junction contained 5 bases not matched to a gene. The CDR3 protein is CASSLLTSGSSNEQFF. CDR3 DNA: TGCGCCAGCAGCTTGCTGACTAGCGGGAGTAGCAATGAGCAGTTCTTC.

The table lists this clonotype with many counts. V is TRBV5-1 and J is TRBJ2-3, with D hard to call. This CDR3 spans 16 amino acids. From germline, CDR1 is SGHRS and CDR2 YFSETQ. Trimming cost V 4 bases and J 0 bases, with 15 bases left between them. The CDR3 DNA is TGCGCCAGCAGCCCCACAGTCCGCCATAGCACAGATACGCAGTATTTT. Translation: CASSPTVRHSTDTQYF.

The chain employs TRBV11-3 and TRBJ2-1, with 9 nucleotides matching TRBD2. The CDR3 spans 14 residues. V shed 1 base and J 8 bases; nucleotides not matched to a gene: 3. Per the germline V gene, CDR1 is SGHNT and CDR2 is YENEEA. In DNA, the CDR3 is TGTGCCAGCAGCTTAGTTAGCGGGAGCTATGAGCAGTTCTTC. Translation gives CASSLVSGSYEQFF.

This clonotype was seen repeatedly, ten times or more. The chain couples TRBV20-1 to TRBJ2-7; 7 bases are a match to TRBD1. CDR1 DFQATT and CDR2 SNEGSKA come from the germline V gene (reference sequence). CDR3 size: 13 residues. Trimming removed 5 bases from V and 2 bases from J; junction bases left unmatched: 6. CDR3 loop: CSAPRQGTYEQYF. The CDR3, as DNA: TGCAGTGCTCCCAGACAGGGTACCTACGAGCAGTACTTC.

This clonotype was detected ten times or more. The chain links TRBV5-1 to TRBJ1-6; no definite D call. V was cut by 0 bases and J by 7 bases, with 14 bases left in between. Germline assignment: CDR1 SGHRS and CDR2 YFSETQ. CDR3 size: 16 residues. The CDR3 here is CASSLGHRANNSPLHF. The CDR3 bases are TGCGCCAGCAGCTTGGGACATAGGGCAAACAATTCACCCCTCCACTTT.

The chain has TRBV2 and TRBJ2-7, with D perhaps matching TRBD1 (6 bases). Trimming pared 6 bases from V and 0 bases from J, leaving 15 bases between. This CDR3 is 15 amino acids long. The germline V gene has CDR1 SNHLY and CDR2 FYNNEI. CDR3 sequence (DNA): TGTGCCAGCAGGGAAACGACAGGATTCTCCTACGAGCAGTACTTC. Protein sequence: CASRETTGFSYEQYF.

This clonotype was counted at least ten times. In DNA, the CDR3 is TGCGCCAGCAGCCAAGTGAGCGGGAGGGCCGTTAACTACGAGCAGTACTTC. Protein product: CASSQVSGRAVNYEQYF. The V call is TRBV4-1, the J call TRBJ2-7; 10 nucleotides align to TRBD2. CDR1 and CDR2 (germline): MGHRA, YSYEKL. After removal of 1 base from V and 3 bases from J, the junction contained 9 bases not matched to a gene. CDR3 length: 17 amino acids.

The chain combines TRBV6-1 with TRBJ2-7; 9 nucleotides line up with TRBD1. Germline assignment: CDR1 MNHNS and CDR2 SASEGT. Unmatched junction bases numbered 5, after V lost 6 bases and J lost 2 bases. The CDR3 consists of 14 residues. The CDR3 protein is CASRLGQGTYEQYF. The CDR3 DNA reads TGTGCCAGCAGACTGGGACAGGGCACCTACGAGCAGTACTTC.

This clonotype appeared a few times. The J gene is TRBJ2-1, the V gene TRBV3-1; the match to TRBD2 covers 10 bases. Losses at the gene ends were 4 bases for V and 5 bases for J; bases not matched to a gene: 2. Germline V gene lookup returns CDR1 LGHDT and CDR2 YNNKEL (reference sequence). The CDR3 is made up of 14 amino acids. The CDR3 region is CASSLGTSDNEQFF. The CDR3 coding sequence is TGTGCCAGCAGCCTAGGGACTAGCGACAATGAGCAGTTCTTC.